These 20 T cell receptor beta chains came from one sample sequenced in a study of blood T cell repertoires in COVID-19. Here immunoSEQ multiplex PCR was the method, and the copy in TCRdb shows in-frame clones only, minus some. Of under 450,000 clones listed, about 89% are singletons. The material sequenced was PBMCs or T cells enriched from blood (not recorded which). The source of these receptors is a woman in her forties who had been exposed to COVID-19.

V usage is TRBV6-5 and J usage is TRBJ1-2, with 7 nucleotides matching TRBD1. Germline CDR1 is MNHEY and CDR2 is SVGAGI. V trimming: 0 bases; J trimming: 8 bases; junction bases outside the gene matches: 12. The CDR3 runs to 16 residues. CDR3 DNA: TGTGCCAGCAGTTACTCGAGGGTAGGGGGCTTCTTCGGCTACACCTTC. Protein: CASSYSRVGGFFGYTF.

This chain joins TRBV6-1 and TRBJ2-1; TRBD2 matches 10 bases. Germline trimming cut 4 bases from V and 4 bases from J; bases unmatched to any gene: 7. CDR3 length: 16 residues. In germline, CDR1 is MNHNS, CDR2 SASEGT. The CDR3 nucleotides are TGTGCCAGCAGTGCCCGGACTAGCGGAATTTACAATGAGCAGTTCTTC. This codes for CASSARTSGIYNEQFF.

The chain combines TRBV2 with TRBJ2-1, with a possible D match to TRBD2 (5 bases). This CDR3 is built from 17 residues. Germline V gene lookup returns CDR1 SNHLY and CDR2 FYNNEI. V dropped 0 bases and J dropped 2 bases, with 14 bases sitting between them. The CDR3 DNA reads as TGTGCCAGCAGTGAAGCCGGAGGACCCCCCCCCTACAATGAGCAGTTCTTC. It translates to CASSEAGGPPPYNEQFF.

This chain links TRBV29-1 with TRBJ2-3, with unresolved D. Germline V gives CDR1 SQVTM, CDR2 ANQGSEA. The length of the CDR3 is 14 residues. V lost 0 bases to trimming and J lost 6 bases, with 13 bases between them. The CDR3 nucleotides are TGCAGCGTTGAAGATCTGTCGGGTGCGGATACGCAGTATTTT. This codes for CSVEDLSGADTQYF.

V usage is TRBV29-1 and J usage is TRBJ1-2; 7 nucleotides match TRBD1. This CDR3 has 13 amino acids. The germline CDR1 and CDR2 sequences are SQVTM and ANQGSEA. The trim removed 5 bases at V and 7 bases at J, leaving 10 bases unmatched. The CDR3 region is CSVTMGQMRGYTF. In nucleotides, the CDR3 is TGCAGCGTTACTATGGGACAGATGCGTGGCTACACCTTC.

This clone occurred once. This chain links TRBV10-1 with TRBJ1-1; 12 nucleotides align to TRBD1. J gave up 9 bases and V 0 bases, and 2 bases lay outside the gene matches. The CDR3 consists of 14 residues. The germline V gene has CDR1 WNHNN and CDR2 SYGVQD (reference sequence). The CDR3 bases are TGCGCCAGCAGTGAGTCTGGGACAGGGGGCAAAGCTTTCTTT. Amino acid sequence: CASSESGTGGKAFF.

The chain employs TRBV13 and TRBJ1-3, with TRBD1 as a possible D gene (5 bases). The germline gives CDR1 PRHDT, CDR2 FYEKMQ (reference sequence). The CDR3 has 15 residues. Between the trimmed V and J ends, which lost 3 bases and 1 base, there was a span of 10 bases. CDR3 amino acids: CASSLGRASGNTIYF. The CDR3 coding sequence is TGTGCCAGCAGCTTGGGCAGGGCGTCTGGAAACACCATATATTTT.

The CDR3 sequence: CAWSVDMKNTEAFF. CDR3 in DNA: TGTGCCTGGAGTGTAGACATGAAGAACACTGAAGCTTTCTTT. The rearrangement uses TRBV30 and TRBJ1-1, with D hard to call. V was pared by 0 bases and J by 1 base, with 9 bases between. CDR3 length: 14 residues. CDR1 and CDR2 from the germline V gene are GTSNPN and SVGIG (reference sequence).

This clone showed up just once. This chain uses TRBV27 with TRBJ1-1; the D gene is possibly TRBD1 (6 bases). The CDR3 runs 14 residues. Germline assignment: CDR1 MNHEY and CDR2 SMNVEV (reference sequence). The V gene lost 3 bases and the J gene lost 6 bases, with 14 bases spanning the gap. The CDR3 bases are TGTGCCAGCAGTTTCAATAGGGGGTCCCCTGAAGCTTTCTTT. It codes for CASSFNRGSPEAFF.

The V and J genes are TRBV9 and TRBJ2-5, with 9 bases that match TRBD2. The CDR3 has 14 residues. Losses at the gene ends were 0 bases for V and 3 bases for J; bases not matched to a gene: 0. The germline V gene encodes CDR1 SGDLS and CDR2 YYNGEE. CDR3 in DNA: TGTGCCAGCAGCGTAGGCGGGGGGGAAGAGACCCAGTACTTC. It codes for CASSVGGGEETQYF.

The chain has TRBV27 and TRBJ1-3; 10 bases align to TRBD1. In germline, CDR1 is MNHEY, CDR2 SMNVEV (reference sequence). The CDR3 sequence is 15 residues long. The V gene end was trimmed by 6 bases and the J gene end by 0 bases; junction bases not matched to a gene: 2. The CDR3 protein is CASRGQGYSGNTIYF. CDR3 nucleotide sequence: TGTGCCAGCAGGGGACAGGGGTACTCTGGAAACACCATATATTTT.

This CDR3 reads CASSRTGGDEKLFF. The CDR3 bases are TGTGCCAGCAGTAGAACAGGGGGCGATGAAAAACTGTTTTTT. V and J are TRBV27 and TRBJ1-4, with 9 bases identical to TRBD1. The CDR3 is 14 amino acids. J lost 6 bases, V lost 5 bases, and 4 bases had no gene match. Per the germline V gene, CDR1 is MNHEY and CDR2 is SMNVEV (reference sequence).

This chain's CDR3 is CASSLSRDIRYGYTF. The CDR3 DNA follows: TGTGCCAGCAGTTTGTCCCGGGACATCCGCTATGGCTACACCTTC. The rearrangement links TRBV5-4 to TRBJ1-2; tentative D call: TRBD1 (6 bases). Trimming pared 5 bases from V and 4 bases from J, leaving 18 bases between. This CDR3 has 15 residues. Germline loops: CDR1 SGHNT, CDR2 YYREEE (reference sequence).

The chain carries TRBV11-3 and TRBJ2-3, with TRBD1 matching 12 bases. Germline V gene lookup returns CDR1 SGHNT and CDR2 YENEEA. V lost 5 bases and J lost 3; bases outside the gene matches: 6. This CDR3 comprises 16 residues. CDR3 DNA sequence: TGTGCCAGCAGCCGCAGGGGACAGGGGGCAACAGATACGCAGTATTTT. Its translation: CASSRRGQGATDTQYF.

This chain uses TRBV10-3 with TRBJ1-5; D is ambiguous. Germline-derived CDR1 and CDR2 are ENHRY and SYGVKD. V lost 6 bases to trimming and J lost 3 bases, with 12 bases between them. CDR3 length: 14 residues. The CDR3 DNA sequence: TGTGCCATCAGGAAGGAGGGAAACAATCAGCCCCAGCATTTT. Translating gives CAIRKEGNNQPQHF.

The chain is built from TRBV5-1 and TRBJ1-4, with D unclear. Trimming left V 3 bases short and J 4 bases short, with 10 bases between. Germline V CDR1 and CDR2: SGHRS, YFSETQ. The CDR3 is 14 amino acids. CDR3 amino acids: CASSYGRSNEKLFF. The CDR3 DNA is TGCGCCAGCAGCTACGGGAGGAGTAATGAAAAACTGTTTTTT. The full variable domain, rest sourced from reference TRBV5-1 and TRBJ1-4, is KAGVTQTPRYLIKTRGQQVTLSCSPISGHRSVSWYQQTPGQGLQFLFEYFSETQRNKGNFPGRFSGRQFSNSRSEMNVSTLELGDSALYLCASSYGRSNEKLFFGSGTQLSVL.

The chain combines TRBV14 with TRBJ1-2; TRBD1 aligns across 8 bases. The V gene end was trimmed by 3 bases and the J gene end by 0 bases; junction bases not matched to a gene: 12. The CDR3 is 18 amino acids. Germline V gene lookup returns CDR1 SGHDN and CDR2 FVKESK. The CDR3 here is CASSHRTGKYSPNYGYTF. Written as DNA, the CDR3 is TGTGCCAGCAGCCACCGGACAGGGAAGTACTCCCCTAACTATGGCTACACCTTC.

This chain uses TRBV9 with TRBJ2-2, with a tentative D call TRBD1 (5 bases). V was pared by 3 bases and J by 0 bases, with 12 bases between. The CDR3 is 16 amino acids. The germline V gene has CDR1 SGDLS and CDR2 YYNGEE. CDR3 sequence reads: CASSALTVANTGELFF. The CDR3 DNA follows: TGTGCCAGCAGCGCCCTGACAGTTGCGAACACCGGGGAGCTGTTTTTT.

This chain joins TRBV27 and TRBJ1-6; possibly TRBD1 for D (6 bases). Trimming removed 1 base from V and 0 bases from J, with 13 bases in between. Germline V lookup: CDR1 MNHEY, CDR2 SMNVEV (reference sequence). The CDR3 spans 18 residues. This chain's CDR3 is CASSLFGGPSSYNSPLHF. The CDR3 coding sequence is TGTGCCAGCAGTTTATTCGGGGGGCCTAGCTCCTATAATTCACCCCTCCACTTT.

The rearrangement uses TRBV5-1 and TRBJ1-1, with D perhaps matching TRBD1 (6 bases). The CDR3 totals 16 residues. V dropped 0 bases and J dropped 1 base, with 13 bases sitting between them. Germline V lookup: CDR1 SGHRS, CDR2 YFSETQ. CDR3 region: CASSLGVRTANTEAFF. The CDR3, as DNA: TGCGCCAGCAGCTTGGGGGTCCGGACAGCGAACACTGAAGCTTTCTTT.